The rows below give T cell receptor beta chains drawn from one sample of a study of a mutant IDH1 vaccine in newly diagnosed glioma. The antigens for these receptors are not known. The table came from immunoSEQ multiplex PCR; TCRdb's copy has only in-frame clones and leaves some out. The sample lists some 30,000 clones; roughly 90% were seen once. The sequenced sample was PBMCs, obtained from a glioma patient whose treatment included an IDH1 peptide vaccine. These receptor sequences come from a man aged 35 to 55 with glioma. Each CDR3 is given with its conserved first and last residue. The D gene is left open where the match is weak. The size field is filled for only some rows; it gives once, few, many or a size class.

DNA: TGTGCCAGCAGCTCAAATTTCCCCGGGGAGCTGTTTTTT
CDR3: CASSSNFPGELFF
J: TRBJ2-2
D: -
V: TRBV7-2
size: -

DNA: TGTGCCAGCAGTTTCCGGACAGCTGGGGCCAACGTCCTGACTTTC
CDR3: CASSFRTAGANVLTF
J: TRBJ2-6
D: -
V: TRBV6-5
size: once

DNA: TGTGCCAGCAGCTTTAGCGGCCAAGAGACCCAGTACTTC
CDR3: CASSFSGQETQYF
J: TRBJ2-5
D: -
V: TRBV2
size: -

DNA: TGCGCCAGCAGCTTTATCGCCGGGACAACAGATGAAGCTTTCTTT
CDR3: CASSFIAGTTDEAFF
J: TRBJ1-1
D: -
V: TRBV5-1
size: -

DNA: TGTGCCAGCAGTCGCGGGACTAGCGACCGACAAGAGACCCAGTACTTC
CDR3: CASSRGTSDRQETQYF
J: TRBJ2-5
D: TRBD2
V: TRBV6-6
size: -

DNA: TGTGCCAGCAGCTTAGCGCCGGTCTACGAGCAGTACTTC
CDR3: CASSLAPVYEQYF
J: TRBJ2-7
D: -
V: TRBV7-6
size: -

DNA: TGCGCCAGCTCGACCGGGGGCATGAACACTGAAGCTTTCTTT
CDR3: CASSTGGMNTEAFF
J: TRBJ1-1
D: -
V: TRBV10-1
size: -

DNA: TGTGCCAGCCGCTCTATTACTAGGGGAAATGAGCAGTTCTTC
CDR3: CASRSITRGNEQFF
J: TRBJ2-1
D: -
V: TRBV6-5
size: once

DNA: TGTGCCAGCAGCTTAGTAGGTCAGGGGGCCTACGAGCAGTACTTC
CDR3: CASSLVGQGAYEQYF
J: TRBJ2-7
D: TRBD1
V: TRBV11-2
size: -

DNA: TGCGCCAGCAGCCCTTTAATTACGAACTACGAGCAGTACTTC
CDR3: CASSPLITNYEQYF
J: TRBJ2-7
D: -
V: TRBV4-3
size: -

DNA: TGTGCCAGTAGTATAGATTCCCCCAACGGGGCGGGAGGAGGAGATACGCAGTATTTT
CDR3: CASSIDSPNGAGGGDTQYF
J: TRBJ2-3
D: TRBD2
V: TRBV19
size: -

DNA: TGTGCCAGCAGTTTAAGAGAAAATTCACCCCTCCACTTT
CDR3: CASSLRENSPLHF
J: TRBJ1-6
D: -
V: TRBV27
size: -

DNA: TGTGCCAGTAGTCTCCCTCGACAGGACAACACAGATACGCAGTATTTT
CDR3: CASSLPRQDNTDTQYF
J: TRBJ2-3
D: -
V: TRBV19
size: -

DNA: TGCAGCGTTGAAGACCAGGGCTCTGACACCATATATTTT
CDR3: CSVEDQGSDTIYF
J: TRBJ1-3
D: -
V: TRBV29-1
size: few

DNA: TGTGCCAGTAGTGGTGGGACAGGTGTGGAAACCGGGGAGCTGTTTTTT
CDR3: CASSGGTGVETGELFF
J: TRBJ2-2
D: TRBD1
V: TRBV19
size: once

DNA: TGCGCCAGCAGTTCGACTAGCGGGAGCTCCTACAATGAGCAGTTCTTC
CDR3: CASSSTSGSSYNEQFF
J: TRBJ2-1
D: TRBD2
V: TRBV23-1
size: -

DNA: TGTGCCAGCAGTACACCGCAGGATGGTACGCAGTATTTT
CDR3: CASSTPQDGTQYF
J: TRBJ2-3
D: -
V: TRBV6-6
size: -

DNA: TGTGCCACTCGGGAGTCAGGGGGAGGTCAGCCCCAGCATTTT
CDR3: CATRESGGGQPQHF
J: TRBJ1-5
D: TRBD1
V: TRBV28
size: -

DNA: TGTGCCAGCAGCCAAGAAGGGCGGGGCGGATACCGCGAAAAACTGTTTTTT
CDR3: CASSQEGRGGYREKLFF
J: TRBJ1-4
D: -
V: TRBV4-2
size: -

DNA: TGTGCCAGCAGTGACATGAGCGGGGGGCACAATGAGCAGTTCTTC
CDR3: CASSDMSGGHNEQFF
J: TRBJ2-1
D: TRBD2
V: TRBV6-4
size: -

DNA: TGCGCCAGCAGCCCTAGCGGGGGGGGCTTCAGTGAGCAGTTCTTC
CDR3: CASSPSGGGFSEQFF
J: TRBJ2-1
D: TRBD2
V: TRBV10-1
size: -

DNA: TGCGCCAGCAGCTTGGAGGTGGTGCAGGGGTTAACGTACCTCTCGTGGGAGCAGTACTTC
CDR3: CASSLEVVQGLTYLSWEQYF
J: TRBJ2-7
D: -
V: TRBV5-1
size: -

DNA: TGTGCCAGCAGTGAACCGAGGGGAGAAATAGGCTACACCTTC
CDR3: CASSEPRGEIGYTF
J: TRBJ1-2
D: -
V: TRBV6-1
size: -

DNA: TGTGCCAGCAGCCCTGGGACAGGGAGGTGGAACGAGCAGTACTTC
CDR3: CASSPGTGRWNEQYF
J: TRBJ2-7
D: TRBD1
V: TRBV7-9
size: -

DNA: TGCGCCAGCAGCTTCGAGGGGGATGGCATTCAGTACTTC
CDR3: CASSFEGDGIQYF
J: TRBJ2-4
D: -
V: TRBV5-1
size: -

DNA: TGTGCCAGCCGTGTGGGACGACAGGGGTCATACAATGAGCAGTTCTTC
CDR3: CASRVGRQGSYNEQFF
J: TRBJ2-1
D: TRBD1
V: TRBV6-1
size: once

DNA: TGTGCCAGCAGTTCAGGGGGGGGTGAAAAACTGTTTTTT
CDR3: CASSSGGGEKLFF
J: TRBJ1-4
D: TRBD1
V: TRBV6-5
size: -

DNA: TGTGCCAGCAGCTTAGAGACAGTCTACAATGAGCAGTTCTTC
CDR3: CASSLETVYNEQFF
J: TRBJ2-1
D: -
V: TRBV7-9
size: -

DNA: TGTGCCAGCAGCCCATTAAACAGGGTACAAGGCTACACCTTC
CDR3: CASSPLNRVQGYTF
J: TRBJ1-2
D: -
V: TRBV7-9
size: few

DNA: TGTGCCAGCAGTTTATCGACCTCTCACATCGGGGAGCTGTTTTTT
CDR3: CASSLSTSHIGELFF
J: TRBJ2-2
D: -
V: TRBV27
size: -

DNA: TGTGCCAGCAGCCAAGGGGCCGGGATCCGTGGAGAAAAACTGTTTTTT
CDR3: CASSQGAGIRGEKLFF
J: TRBJ1-4
D: -
V: TRBV4-2
size: medium-sized

DNA: TGTGCCAGCAGCTTGAACCAGGGCCCCTACGAGCAGTACTTC
CDR3: CASSLNQGPYEQYF
J: TRBJ2-7
D: -
V: TRBV5-5
size: -

DNA: TGTGCCACCAGCGCGGGACAGGGGGCGAACGAGCAGTACTTC
CDR3: CATSAGQGANEQYF
J: TRBJ2-7
D: TRBD1
V: TRBV15
size: few

DNA: TGTGCCAGCACCCCCGCCGGGACAGCTAACTATGGCTACACCTTC
CDR3: CASTPAGTANYGYTF
J: TRBJ1-2
D: TRBD1
V: TRBV27
size: -

DNA: TGTGCCAGCAGTACAGGCGTCGATAATTCACCCCTCCACTTT
CDR3: CASSTGVDNSPLHF
J: TRBJ1-6
D: -
V: TRBV6-4
size: few

DNA: TGTGCCAGCAGTTTATCGAGGGACAGGGGGTACAATGAGCAGTTCTTC
CDR3: CASSLSRDRGYNEQFF
J: TRBJ2-1
D: TRBD1
V: TRBV27
size: once

DNA: TGTGCCAGCAGTGATAGCGGGAGAGGCACAGATACGCAGTATTTT
CDR3: CASSDSGRGTDTQYF
J: TRBJ2-3
D: TRBD2
V: TRBV2
size: -

DNA: TGTGCCAGCAGCTTGTATACGGGGGTGACAGATACGCAGTATTTT
CDR3: CASSLYTGVTDTQYF
J: TRBJ2-3
D: -
V: TRBV5-6
size: -

DNA: TGTGCCAGCAGTACGACAGGGGTATATGGCTACACCTTC
CDR3: CASSTTGVYGYTF
J: TRBJ1-2
D: TRBD1
V: TRBV28
size: once

DNA: TGTGCCAGCAGTGGACCGGGTTGGGGGCGCAACGAGCAGTACTTC
CDR3: CASSGPGWGRNEQYF
J: TRBJ2-7
D: -
V: TRBV25-1
size: -

DNA: TGCGCCAGCAGCCAGGAGGTTCGGGGGAACACTGAAGCTTTCTTT
CDR3: CASSQEVRGNTEAFF
J: TRBJ1-1
D: -
V: TRBV4-3
size: -